This TCR beta chain was obtained from a study of CD8 T cells in ankylosing spondylitis. TCRdb passed the 5' RACE reads through MiXCR, listing each CDR3 protein once. The repertoire consists of 100,000 to 150,000 distinct CDR3 sequences, with over 6% occurring once and the leading ten covering 10% to 15%. The table lists this clonotype with many counts. The antigen is unknown. Study conclusions and caveats: Reportedly, disease-linked clones are significantly enriched in ankylosing spondylitis patients' matched synovial fluid.

Specimen: blood, either unsorted or a sorted T cell fraction (not recorded which). This clonotype originated in a male donor with ankylosing spondylitis or in good health (not recorded which).

CDR3: CSAPTRLEFYNEQFF. The CDR3 bases are TGCAGTGCTCCCACCCGATTAGAATTCTACAATGAGCAGTTCTTC. This chain links TRBV20-1 with TRBJ2-1; the D is unclear. CDR3 size: 15 residues. Between the trimmed V and J ends, which lost 5 bases and 3 bases, there was a span of 17 bases. CDR1 and CDR2 from the germline V gene are DFQATT and SNEGSKA (reference sequence).